This TCR beta chain was sequenced for a study of T cells expressing NK-cell markers. Study-wide background: The authors derived TCR beta repertoires from sorted CD3+CD56+NKG2C+, CD3+CD56+NKG2C- and CD3+CD56-NKG2C+ T cells.

Overall study results and limits: Roughly six of the donors carried dominant NKG2C+ clonotypes that took up roughly 1.0-8% of their CD8+ T cells.

Reprocessing the 5' RACE reads, TCRdb reports a single entry for every CDR3 protein and omits DNA. The sample has roughly 450,000 distinct CDR3 sequences; the top ten hold more than 1.4%. As regards this clonotype: The antigen is not known.

Germline CDR1 and CDR2: DFQATT and SNEGSKA (reference sequence). The CDR3 runs 12 residues. The chain has TRBV20-1 and TRBJ1-5. Specimen: blood T cells: a sorted CD56 or NKG2C T cell subset, CD4+ or CD8+ T cells, or bulk PBMC T cells (not recorded which). The source of this sequence is a woman aged 45-59 years in good health. The CDR3 loop reads CSAGRQGQPQHF.